This T cell receptor (beta chain) was obtained from a study of blood T cell repertoires in COVID-19. About the study: The United States, Italy and Spain supplied acute and convalescent COVID-19 samples.

The V segment lost 2 bases and the J segment 6 bases; nucleotides outside the gene matches: 1. CDR3 size: 15 residues. In germline, CDR1 is LGHNA, CDR2 YSLEER. Here immunoSEQ multiplex PCR was the method, and the copy in TCRdb shows in-frame clones only, minus some. Of a few hundred thousand clones in the sample, just under 90% were seen once. Sequenced: PBMCs or T cells enriched from blood (not recorded which). The receptor's source is a man aged 30 to 45 who had recovered from COVID-19. V gene TRBV4-3 combines with J gene TRBJ2-1; 13 positions agree with TRBD2. The CDR3 DNA follows: TGCGCCAGCAGCCAAACTAGCGGGGGGGCCAATGAGCAGTTCTTC. It yields the protein CASSQTSGGANEQFF.